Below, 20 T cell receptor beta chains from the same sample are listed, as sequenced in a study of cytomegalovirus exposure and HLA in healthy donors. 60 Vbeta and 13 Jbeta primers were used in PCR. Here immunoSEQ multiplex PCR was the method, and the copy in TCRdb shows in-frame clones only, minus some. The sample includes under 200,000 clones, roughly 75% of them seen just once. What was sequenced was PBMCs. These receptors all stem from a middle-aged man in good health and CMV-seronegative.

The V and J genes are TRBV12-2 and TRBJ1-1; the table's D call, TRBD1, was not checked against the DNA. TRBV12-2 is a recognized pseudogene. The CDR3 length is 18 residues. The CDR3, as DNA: TGTGCAAGTCGCTTAGGGTTTAGTCAGGGGGCAGGTGACACTGAAGCTTTCTTT. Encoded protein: CASRLGFSQGAGDTEAFF.

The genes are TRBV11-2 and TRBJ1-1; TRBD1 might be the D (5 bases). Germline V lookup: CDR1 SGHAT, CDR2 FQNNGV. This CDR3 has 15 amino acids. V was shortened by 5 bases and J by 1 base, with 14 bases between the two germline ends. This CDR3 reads CASSPRQFGNTEAFF. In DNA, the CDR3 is TGTGCCAGCAGCCCTAGACAGTTTGGGAACACTGAAGCTTTCTTT. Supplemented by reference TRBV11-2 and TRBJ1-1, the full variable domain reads EAGVAQSPRYKIIEKRQSVAFWCNPISGHATLYWYQQILGQGPKLLIQFQNNGVVDDSQLPKDRFSAERLKGVDSTLKIQPAKLEDSAVYLCASSPRQFGNTEAFFGQGTRLTVV.

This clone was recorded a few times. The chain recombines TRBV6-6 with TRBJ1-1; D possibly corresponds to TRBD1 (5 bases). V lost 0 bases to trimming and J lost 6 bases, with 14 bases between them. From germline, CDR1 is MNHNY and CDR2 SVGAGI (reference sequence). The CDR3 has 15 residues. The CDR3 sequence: CASSYSTGPGAEAFF. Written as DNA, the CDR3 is TGTGCCAGCAGTTACTCGACGGGCCCGGGGGCTGAAGCTTTCTTT.

CDR3 loop: CASSAPGLANTGELFF. CDR3 bases: TGTGCCAGCAGTGCCCCGGGACTAGCGAACACCGGGGAGCTGTTTTTT. The genes are TRBV2 and TRBJ2-2, with 8 bases aligning to TRBD2. The V gene end was trimmed by 4 bases and the J gene end by 0 bases; junction bases not matched to a gene: 4. The CDR3 runs to 16 residues. Germline values: CDR1 SNHLY, CDR2 FYNNEI.

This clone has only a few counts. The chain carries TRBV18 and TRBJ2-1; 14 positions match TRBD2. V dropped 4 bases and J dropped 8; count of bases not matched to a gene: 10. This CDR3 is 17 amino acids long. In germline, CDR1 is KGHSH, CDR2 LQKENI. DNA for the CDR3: TGTGCCAGCTCACGGGACCCGGGACTAGCGGGAGTCTATGAGCAGTTCTTC. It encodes CASSRDPGLAGVYEQFF.

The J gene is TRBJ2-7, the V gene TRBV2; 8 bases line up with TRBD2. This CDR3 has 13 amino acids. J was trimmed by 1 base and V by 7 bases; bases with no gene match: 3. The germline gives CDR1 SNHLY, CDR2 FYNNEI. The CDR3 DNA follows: TGTGCCAGCAAGCGCGGGGGGTCCTACGAGCAGTACTTC. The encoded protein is CASKRGGSYEQYF.

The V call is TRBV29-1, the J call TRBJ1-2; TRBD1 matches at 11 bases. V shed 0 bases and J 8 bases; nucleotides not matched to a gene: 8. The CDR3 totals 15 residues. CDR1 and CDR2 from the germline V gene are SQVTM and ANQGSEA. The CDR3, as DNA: TGCAGCGTTGAAGAGGGTGGGACAGGGGGGGCCGGCTACACCTTC. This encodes CSVEEGGTGGAGYTF.

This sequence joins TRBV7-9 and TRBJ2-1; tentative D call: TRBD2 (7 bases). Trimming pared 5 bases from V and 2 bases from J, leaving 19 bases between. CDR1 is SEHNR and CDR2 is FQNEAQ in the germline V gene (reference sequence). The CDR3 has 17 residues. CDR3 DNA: TGTGCCAGCAGCCACCGCCGGGGGGCCGGAACCTACAATGAGCAGTTCTTC. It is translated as CASSHRRGAGTYNEQFF.

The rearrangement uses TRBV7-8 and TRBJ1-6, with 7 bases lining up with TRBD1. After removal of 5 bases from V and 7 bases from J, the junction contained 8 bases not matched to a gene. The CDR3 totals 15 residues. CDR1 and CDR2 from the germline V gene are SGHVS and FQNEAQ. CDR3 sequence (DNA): TGTGCCAGCAGCCTACGGGACAGTCTCAATTCACCCCTCCACTTT. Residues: CASSLRDSLNSPLHF.

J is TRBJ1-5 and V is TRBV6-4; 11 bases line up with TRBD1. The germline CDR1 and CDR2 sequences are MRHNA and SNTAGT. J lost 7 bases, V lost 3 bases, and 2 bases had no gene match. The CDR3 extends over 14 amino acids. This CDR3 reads CASSEGTGGQPQHF. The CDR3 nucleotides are TGTGCCAGCAGTGAGGGGACAGGGGGGCAGCCCCAGCATTTT.

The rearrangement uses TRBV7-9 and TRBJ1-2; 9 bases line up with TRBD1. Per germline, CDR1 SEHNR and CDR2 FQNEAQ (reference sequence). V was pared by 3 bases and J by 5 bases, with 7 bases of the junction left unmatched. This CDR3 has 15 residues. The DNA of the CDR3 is TGTGCCAGCAGCTTCAGGGACAGGGAAGCTTATGGCTACACCTTC. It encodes CASSFRDREAYGYTF.

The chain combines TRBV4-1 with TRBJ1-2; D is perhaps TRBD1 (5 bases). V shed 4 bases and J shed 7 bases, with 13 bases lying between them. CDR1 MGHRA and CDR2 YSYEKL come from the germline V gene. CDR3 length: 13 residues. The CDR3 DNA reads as TGCGCCAGCAGCCCAGTCGGGGGACGTGGCTACACCTTC. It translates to CASSPVGGRGYTF.

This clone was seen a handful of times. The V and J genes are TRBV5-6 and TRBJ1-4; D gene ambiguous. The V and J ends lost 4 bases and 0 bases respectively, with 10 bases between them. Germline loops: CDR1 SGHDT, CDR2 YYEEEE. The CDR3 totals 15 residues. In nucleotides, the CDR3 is TGTGCCAGCAGCCCCCCCGGGGCAACTAATGAAAAACTGTTTTTT. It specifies CASSPPGATNEKLFF.

The CDR3 region has the DNA TGTGCCAGTAGTATAACCCCCGGCAGGAGGAATTCCCCTGAGCAGTTCTTC. Translating gives CASSITPGRRNSPEQFF. The chain employs TRBV19 and TRBJ2-1; possibly TRBD2 for D (5 bases). The CDR3 spans 17 residues. The germline gives CDR1 LNHDA, CDR2 SQIVND (reference sequence). V shed 2 bases and J shed 9 bases, with 23 bases lying between them. The full variable domain, its missing parts supplied by reference TRBV19 and TRBJ2-1, is DGGITQSPKYLFRKEGQNVTLSCEQNLNHDAMYWYRQDPGQGLRLIYYSQIVNDFQKGDIAEGYSVSREKKESFPLTVTSAQKNPTAFYLCASSITPGRRNSPEQFFGPGTRLTVL.

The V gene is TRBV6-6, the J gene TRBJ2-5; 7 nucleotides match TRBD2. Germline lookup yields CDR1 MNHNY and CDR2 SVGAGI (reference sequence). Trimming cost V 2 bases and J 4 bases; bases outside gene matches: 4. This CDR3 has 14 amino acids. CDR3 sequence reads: CASSYQGLSETQYF. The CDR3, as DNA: TGTGCCAGCAGTTACCAGGGACTATCAGAGACCCAGTACTTC.

In DNA, the CDR3 is TGTGCCAGCAGAGAAAGGGCTAGCGGGGGCCGTACACTCCTCACAGATACGCAGTATTTT. This gives the protein CASRERASGGRTLLTDTQYF. The rearrangement links TRBV6-1 to TRBJ2-3; TRBD2 matches 10 bases. V shed 6 bases, J shed 2 bases, and the junction held 20 bases outside the gene matches. The CDR3 loop spans 20 amino acids. Germline V gives CDR1 MNHNS, CDR2 SASEGT.

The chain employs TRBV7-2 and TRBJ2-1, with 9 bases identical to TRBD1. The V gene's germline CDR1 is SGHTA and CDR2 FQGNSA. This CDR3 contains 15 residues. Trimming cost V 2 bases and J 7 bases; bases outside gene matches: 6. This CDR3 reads CASSLRDRAGNEQFF. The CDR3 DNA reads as TGTGCCAGCAGCTTACGGGACAGGGCGGGGAATGAGCAGTTCTTC.

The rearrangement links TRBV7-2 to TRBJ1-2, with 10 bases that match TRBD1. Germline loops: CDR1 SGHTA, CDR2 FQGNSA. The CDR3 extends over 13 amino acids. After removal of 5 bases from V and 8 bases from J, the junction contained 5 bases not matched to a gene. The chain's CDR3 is CASSPDRGEGYTF. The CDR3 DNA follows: TGTGCCAGCAGCCCGGACAGGGGGGAGGGCTACACCTTC. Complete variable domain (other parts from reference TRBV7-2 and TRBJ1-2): GAGVSQSPSNKVTEKGKDVELRCDPISGHTALYWYRQSLGQGLEFLIYFQGNSAPDKSGLPSDRFSAERTGGSVSTLTIQRTQQEDSAVYLCASSPDRGEGYTFGSGTRLTVV.

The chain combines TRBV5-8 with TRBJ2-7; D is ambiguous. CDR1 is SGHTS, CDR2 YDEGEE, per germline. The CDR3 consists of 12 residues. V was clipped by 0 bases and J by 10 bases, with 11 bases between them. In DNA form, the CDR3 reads TGTGCCAGCAGCTTGGTCTCCGAGTATCAGTACTTC. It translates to CASSLVSEYQYF.

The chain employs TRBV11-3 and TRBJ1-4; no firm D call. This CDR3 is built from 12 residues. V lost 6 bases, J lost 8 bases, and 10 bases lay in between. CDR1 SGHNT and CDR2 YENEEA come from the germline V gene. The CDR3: CASSSLGEKLFF. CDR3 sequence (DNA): TGTGCCAGCAGTTCACTAGGCGAAAAACTGTTTTTT.